The 23 T cell receptor beta chains below come from one sample, sequenced in a study of T cell responses to AZD1222 COVID-19 vaccine. Sequencing was performed with immunoSEQ multiplex PCR; in TCRdb, only in-frame clones are kept and a portion is missing. The sample lists 130,000 or so clones; about 82% were seen once. The source material was peripheral blood, sampled on day 0 of AZD1222 vaccination. The receptors were sampled from an adult in good health.

The rearrangement joins TRBV3-1 (or the pseudogene TRBV3-2) to TRBJ2-3; the D gene could be TRBD1 or TRBD2 (5 bases each). CDR3 length equals 16 residues. The V gene lost 2 bases and the J gene lost 0 bases, with 12 bases spanning the gap. Germline CDR1 is LGHDT and CDR2 is YNNKEL (reference sequence). The CDR3 is CASSQPEGPSTDTQYF. For the CDR3, the DNA is TGTGCCAGCAGCCAACCCGAGGGACCTAGCACAGATACGCAGTATTTT.

V and J are TRBV7-8 and TRBJ2-7; either TRBD1 or TRBD2 may fit D (6 bases each). The ends were cut back, 7 bases at V and 4 bases at J, with 26 bases in the middle. The germline CDR1 and CDR2 sequences are SGHVS and FQNEAQ. The CDR3 sequence is 17 residues long. The CDR3 region is CASILEGGGGLGYEQYF. The CDR3 bases are TGTGCCAGCATCCTCGAGGGGGGCGGCGGCTTGGGATACGAGCAGTACTTC.

This chain joins TRBV5-1 and TRBJ2-3; D may be TRBD1 (5 bases). The length of the CDR3 is 14 residues. The germline V gene encodes CDR1 SGHRS and CDR2 YFSETQ. Trimming shortened V by 0 bases and J by 2 bases, and 7 bases separated the two germline ends. In DNA form, the CDR3 reads TGCGCCAGCAGCTTGGGCAGGGTCACAGATACGCAGTATTTT. This codes for CASSLGRVTDTQYF.

Points on this clone: Sequence at one end of the junction differs from germline and may be a read error. V is TRBV18 and J is TRBJ1-1, with a possible D match to TRBD1 (5 bases). This CDR3 spans 17 amino acids. Looked up from germline, CDR1 is KGHSH and CDR2 is LQKENI. In nucleotides, the CDR3 is TGTGCCGGCTCACCATCGGGGGAGGGTCCACGGGGCGCTGAAGCTTTCTTT. As protein: CAGSPSGEGPRGAEAFF.

The chain uses TRBV7-2 and TRBJ1-3; TRBD1 matches at 7 bases. Germline lookup yields CDR1 SGHTA and CDR2 FQGNSA. This CDR3 is built from 15 residues. Losses at the gene ends were 5 bases for V and 1 base for J; bases not matched to a gene: 5. CDR3 sequence: CASSQTTGSGNTIYF. The DNA for the CDR3 is TGTGCCAGCAGCCAAACGACAGGGTCTGGAAACACCATATATTTT.

The rearrangement links TRBV11-2 to TRBJ1-1; D is possibly TRBD1 (6 bases). Germline-derived CDR1 and CDR2 are SGHAT and FQNNGV. The CDR3 has 15 amino acids. The V and J ends lost 5 bases and 4 bases respectively, with 17 bases between them. The CDR3 region is CASSPRSGAGTEAFF. The DNA for the CDR3 is TGTGCCAGCAGCCCCAGGTCAGGGGCTGGCACTGAAGCTTTCTTT.

CDR3 residues: CASSFEGGGNYNEQFF. The CDR3 DNA follows: TGTGCCAGCAGTTTTGAGGGCGGGGGAAACTACAATGAGCAGTTCTTC. This chain links TRBV28 with TRBJ2-1; 7 bases map to TRBD2. Per germline, CDR1 MDHEN and CDR2 SYDVKM. The CDR3 runs 16 residues. Trimming removed 3 bases from V and 3 bases from J; junction bases left unmatched: 8.

The chain combines TRBV7-2 with TRBJ1-1; 7 nucleotides agree with TRBD1. Trimming removed 8 bases from V and 3 bases from J; junction bases left unmatched: 6. Germline loops: CDR1 SGHTA, CDR2 FQGNSA. CDR3 size: 13 residues. The CDR3 reads CASRITGDTEAFF. The CDR3 DNA follows: TGTGCCAGCCGGATTACAGGGGACACTGAAGCTTTCTTT.

The V gene is TRBV6-5, the J gene TRBJ1-4, with TRBD1 matching over 9 bases. After removal of 2 bases from V and 8 bases from J, the junction contained 3 bases not matched to a gene. Germline CDR1 is MNHEY and CDR2 is SVGAGI. The CDR3 contains 14 residues. The CDR3 DNA follows: TGTGCCAGCAGTTACCGACAGGGGGTCGAAAAACTGTTTTTT. This translates into CASSYRQGVEKLFF.

The genes are TRBV29-1 and TRBJ1-1; no reliable D call. CDR1 and CDR2 from the germline V gene are SQVTM and ANQGSEA. There are 15 residues in the CDR3. The V end was cut by 5 bases, the J end by 2 bases, with 18 bases between. CDR3 in amino acids: CSVSPHIYTNTEAFF. The CDR3 nucleotides are TGCAGCGTTTCCCCACATATATACACTAACACTGAAGCTTTCTTT.

This clone was recorded only once. V gene TRBV28 combines with J gene TRBJ2-3; 10 bases align to TRBD2. Germline loops: CDR1 MDHEN, CDR2 SYDVKM. The CDR3 is made up of 15 amino acids. V gave up 11 bases and J gave up 4 bases; unmatched junction bases: 12. The DNA for the CDR3 is TGTGCCCTCCAGCGGGGGGGACTAGCCCCAGATACGCAGTATTTT. Encoded protein: CALQRGGLAPDTQYF. The full variable domain, rest sourced from reference TRBV28 and TRBJ2-3, is DVKVTQSSRYLVKRTGEKVFLECVQDMDHENMFWYRQDPGLGLRLIYFSYDVKMKEKGDIPEGYSVSREKKERFSLILESASTNQTSMYLCALQRGGLAPDTQYFGPGTRLTVL.

V and J are TRBV5-4 and TRBJ1-5; tentatively, D is TRBD1 (6 bases). V was clipped by 6 bases and J by 4 bases, with 11 bases between them. Looked up from germline, CDR1 is SGHNT and CDR2 is YYREEE (reference sequence). The CDR3 sequence is 13 residues long. The CDR3 DNA reads as TGTGCCAGCACCACAGGGCCTAATCAGCCCCAGCATTTT. This encodes CASTTGPNQPQHF.

The chain recombines TRBV4-1 with TRBJ2-3; D not certain. This CDR3 is built from 15 residues. The V end was cut by 6 bases, the J end by 2 bases, with 15 bases between. Germline CDR1 reads MGHRA; CDR2 reads YSYEKL. The CDR3 region is CASRGSLKLTDTQYF. The CDR3 coding sequence is TGCGCCAGCAGAGGGTCCCTAAAGCTCACAGATACGCAGTATTTT.

The chain carries TRBV11-2 and TRBJ2-1; possibly TRBD1 for D (6 bases). Trimming took off 5 bases at V and 4 bases at J, with 9 bases between the two ends. The CDR3 totals 13 residues. The V gene's germline CDR1 is SGHAT and CDR2 FQNNGV. The DNA of the CDR3 is TGTGCCAGCAGCCAAGGACAGTACAATGAGCAGTTCTTC. Protein: CASSQGQYNEQFF.

The rearrangement links TRBV19 to TRBJ2-1; maybe TRBD2 (5 bases). The germline V and J ends were trimmed by 5 bases and 8 bases, with 16 bases remaining between them. There are 14 residues in the CDR3. CDR1 is LNHDA and CDR2 is SQIVND in the germline V gene (reference sequence). The CDR3 nucleotides read TGTGCCAGTAGTCTTAGAGGGCAGTCCTATGAGCAGTTCTTC. This codes for CASSLRGQSYEQFF. The variable domain in full, with the rest retrieved from reference TRBV19 and TRBJ2-1, is DGGITQSPKYLFRKEGQNVTLSCEQNLNHDAMYWYRQDPGQGLRLIYYSQIVNDFQKGDIAEGYSVSREKKESFPLTVTSAQKNPTAFYLCASSLRGQSYEQFFGPGTRLTVL.

This chain joins TRBV7-2 and TRBJ2-3; possibly TRBD2 for D (6 bases). The germline CDR1 and CDR2 sequences are SGHTA and FQGNSA. Trimming removed 4 bases at V and 3 bases at J, with 20 bases between. The CDR3 runs 17 residues. CDR3 coding DNA: TGTGCCAGCAGCTCCCCCCCGGGGGATTCAGGAACAGATACGCAGTATTTT. Translation gives CASSSPPGDSGTDTQYF.

The J gene is TRBJ1-1, the V gene TRBV12-3 or TRBV12-4; D gene unclear. Trimming removed 2 bases at V and 3 bases at J, with 7 bases between. This CDR3 has 13 residues. CDR3 sequence (DNA): TGTGCCAGCAGTTTAAGTCGAGACACTGAAGCTTTCTTT. Encoded protein: CASSLSRDTEAFF.

The chain recombines TRBV10-3 with TRBJ2-4; D gene uncertain. Trimming removed 0 bases from V and 0 bases from J, with 6 bases in between. Germline CDR1 is ENHRY and CDR2 is SYGVKD. This CDR3 contains 15 residues. This CDR3 reads CAISESSLAKNIQYF. In nucleotides, the CDR3 is TGTGCCATCAGTGAGTCTAGCCTAGCCAAAAACATTCAGTACTTC.

The CDR3 here is CASSPSRGRGYTF. The CDR3 DNA sequence: TGTGCCAGCAGCCCCTCGAGGGGGAGAGGCTACACCTTC. The gene calls are TRBV7-3 and TRBJ1-2; perhaps TRBD1 as D (6 bases). Trimming removed 5 bases at V and 8 bases at J, with 15 bases between. The CDR3 spans 13 residues. CDR1 is SGHTA and CDR2 is FQGTGA in the germline V gene.

The rearrangement links TRBV4-1 to TRBJ2-1; D is perhaps TRBD1 (5 bases). The CDR3 has 15 residues. CDR1 and CDR2 from the germline V gene are MGHRA and YSYEKL. Trimming shortened V by 2 bases and J by 9 bases, and 17 bases separated the two germline ends. The CDR3 here is CASSQLPGSRGEQFF. In DNA, the CDR3 is TGCGCCAGCAGCCAATTACCTGGGTCAAGGGGTGAGCAGTTCTTC.

This clone was picked up one time. The rearrangement joins TRBV7-3 to TRBJ1-1; 8 bases are a match to TRBD1. Germline CDR1 is SGHTA and CDR2 is FQGTGA. CDR3 length: 15 amino acids. The junction had 6 bases not matched to a gene; V was cut back by 5 bases and J by 1 base. The CDR3 sequence: CASSPHGTGNTEAFF. The DNA of the CDR3 is TGTGCCAGCAGCCCCCATGGGACAGGGAACACTGAAGCTTTCTTT.

The CDR3 region is CASTTLDGGSYATNEKLFF. The CDR3 DNA sequence: TGTGCCAGCACCACCCTTGATGGAGGGTCCTATGCAACTAATGAAAAACTGTTTTTT. V usage is TRBV7-9 and J usage is TRBJ1-4; unclear D gene. CDR1 is SEHNR and CDR2 is FQNEAQ in the germline V gene (reference sequence). Trimming shortened V by 7 bases and J by 0 bases, and 24 bases separated the two germline ends. This CDR3 has 19 amino acids. Full variable domain (remainder filled in from reference TRBV7-9 and TRBJ1-4): DTGVSQNPRHKITKRGQNVTFRCDPISEHNRLYWYRQTLGQGPEFLTYFQNEAQLEKSRLLSDRFSAERPKGSFSTLEIQRTEQGDSAMYLCASTTLDGGSYATNEKLFFGSGTQLSVL.

V gene TRBV9 combines with J gene TRBJ2-2; perhaps TRBD1 as D (6 bases). CDR1 and CDR2 from the germline V gene are SGDLS and YYNGEE. CDR3 size: 14 residues. V was cut by 3 bases and J by 4 bases, with 10 bases left in between. CDR3: CASSGGQVTGELFF. CDR3 sequence (DNA): TGTGCCAGCAGCGGGGGACAAGTCACCGGGGAGCTGTTTTTT.